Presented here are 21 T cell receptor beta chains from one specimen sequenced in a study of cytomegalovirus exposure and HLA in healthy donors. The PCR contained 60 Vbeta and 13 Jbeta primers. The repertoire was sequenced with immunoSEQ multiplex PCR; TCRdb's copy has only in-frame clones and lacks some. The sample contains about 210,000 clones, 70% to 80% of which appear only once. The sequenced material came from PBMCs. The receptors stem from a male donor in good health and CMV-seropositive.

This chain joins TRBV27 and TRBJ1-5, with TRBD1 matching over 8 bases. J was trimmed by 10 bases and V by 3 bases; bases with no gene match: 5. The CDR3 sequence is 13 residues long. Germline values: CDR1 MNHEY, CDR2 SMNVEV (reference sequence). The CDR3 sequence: CASSFNDRGPQHF. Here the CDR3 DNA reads TGTGCCAGCAGTTTCAACGACAGGGGTCCCCAGCATTTT.

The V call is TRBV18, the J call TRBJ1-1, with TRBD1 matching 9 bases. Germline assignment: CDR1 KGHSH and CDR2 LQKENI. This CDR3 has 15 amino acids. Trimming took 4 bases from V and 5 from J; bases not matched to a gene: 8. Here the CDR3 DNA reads TGTGCCAGCTCACACGGTCAGACAGGGGGGACTGAAGCTTTCTTT. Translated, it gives CASSHGQTGGTEAFF.

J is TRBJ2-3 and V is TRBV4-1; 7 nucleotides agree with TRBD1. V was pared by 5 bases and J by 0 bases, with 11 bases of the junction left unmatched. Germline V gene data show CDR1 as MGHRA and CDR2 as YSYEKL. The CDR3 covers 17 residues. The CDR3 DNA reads TGCGCCAGCAGCGGGGACAGCTGGTCCTCTAGCACAGATACGCAGTATTTT. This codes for CASSGDSWSSSTDTQYF.

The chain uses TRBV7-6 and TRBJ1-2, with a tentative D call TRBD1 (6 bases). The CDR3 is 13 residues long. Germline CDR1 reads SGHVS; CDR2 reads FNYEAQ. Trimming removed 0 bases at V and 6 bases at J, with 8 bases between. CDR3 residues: CASSLAQGHGYTF. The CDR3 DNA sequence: TGTGCCAGCAGCTTAGCTCAGGGGCATGGCTACACCTTC.

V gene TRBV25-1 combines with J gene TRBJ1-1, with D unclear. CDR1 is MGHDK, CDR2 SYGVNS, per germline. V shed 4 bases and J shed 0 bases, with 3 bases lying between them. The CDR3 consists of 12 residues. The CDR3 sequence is CASSALNTEAFF. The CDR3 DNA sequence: TGTGCCAGCAGTGCTTTGAACACTGAAGCTTTCTTT.

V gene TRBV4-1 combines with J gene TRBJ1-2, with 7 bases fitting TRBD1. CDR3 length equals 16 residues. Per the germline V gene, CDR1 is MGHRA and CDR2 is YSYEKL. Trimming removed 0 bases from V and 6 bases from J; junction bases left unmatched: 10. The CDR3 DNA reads TGCGCCAGCAGCCAAGATCAGCAAGGGGGCGGAGATGGCTACACCTTC. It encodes CASSQDQQGGGDGYTF.

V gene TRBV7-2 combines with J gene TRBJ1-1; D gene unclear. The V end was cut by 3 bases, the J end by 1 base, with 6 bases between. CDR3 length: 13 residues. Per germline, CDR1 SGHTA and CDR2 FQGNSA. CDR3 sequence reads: CASSFQENTEAFF. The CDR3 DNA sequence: TGTGCCAGCAGCTTTCAGGAGAACACTGAAGCTTTCTTT.

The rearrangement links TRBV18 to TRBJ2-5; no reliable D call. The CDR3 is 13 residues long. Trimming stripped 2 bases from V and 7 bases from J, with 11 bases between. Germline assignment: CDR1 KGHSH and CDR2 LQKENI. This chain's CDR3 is CASSPAILVTQYF. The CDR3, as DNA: TGTGCCAGCTCACCAGCTATTTTGGTGACCCAGTACTTC.

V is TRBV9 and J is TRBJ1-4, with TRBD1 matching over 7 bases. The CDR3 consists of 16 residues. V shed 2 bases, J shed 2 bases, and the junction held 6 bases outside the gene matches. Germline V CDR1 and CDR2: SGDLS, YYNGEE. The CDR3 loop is CASSVGTGETNEKLFF. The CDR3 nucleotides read TGTGCCAGCAGCGTGGGCACAGGGGAGACTAATGAAAAACTGTTTTTT.

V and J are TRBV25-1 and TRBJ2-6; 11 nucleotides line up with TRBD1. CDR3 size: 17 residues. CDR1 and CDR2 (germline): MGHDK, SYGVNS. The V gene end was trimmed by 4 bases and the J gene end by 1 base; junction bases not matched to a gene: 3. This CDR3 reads CASSVGQGASGANVLTF. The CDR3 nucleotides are TGTGCCAGCAGTGTCGGACAGGGGGCATCTGGGGCCAACGTCCTGACTTTC.

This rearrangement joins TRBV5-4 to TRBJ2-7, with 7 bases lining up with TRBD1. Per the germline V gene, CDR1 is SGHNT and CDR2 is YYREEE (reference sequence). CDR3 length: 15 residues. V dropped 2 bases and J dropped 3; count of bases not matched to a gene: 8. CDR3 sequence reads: CASSLRQGIVYEQYF. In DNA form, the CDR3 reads TGTGCCAGCAGCTTAAGACAGGGTATTGTCTACGAGCAGTACTTC.

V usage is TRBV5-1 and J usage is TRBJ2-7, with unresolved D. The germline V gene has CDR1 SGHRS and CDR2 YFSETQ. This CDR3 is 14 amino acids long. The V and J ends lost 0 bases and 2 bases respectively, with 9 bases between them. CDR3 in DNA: TGCGCCAGCAGCTTGGGACTTCCCACCTACGAGCAGTACTTC. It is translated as CASSLGLPTYEQYF. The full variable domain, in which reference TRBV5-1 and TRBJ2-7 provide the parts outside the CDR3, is KAGVTQTPRYLIKTRGQQVTLSCSPISGHRSVSWYQQTPGQGLQFLFEYFSETQRNKGNFPGRFSGRQFSNSRSEMNVSTLELGDSALYLCASSLGLPTYEQYFGPGTRLTVT.

The CDR3 loop is CASSQGTVNQPQHF. CDR3 sequence (DNA): TGCGCCAGCAGCCAAGGGACAGTCAATCAGCCCCAGCATTTT. V is TRBV4-3 and J is TRBJ1-5, with a tentative D call TRBD1 (6 bases). Germline CDR1 reads LGHNA; CDR2 reads YSLEER. The CDR3 sequence is 14 residues long. V was clipped by 1 base and J by 3 bases, with 7 bases between them.

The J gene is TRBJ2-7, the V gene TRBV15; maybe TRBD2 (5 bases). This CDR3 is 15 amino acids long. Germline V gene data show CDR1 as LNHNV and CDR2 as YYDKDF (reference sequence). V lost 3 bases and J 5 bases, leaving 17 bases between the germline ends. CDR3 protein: CATSRDRGIGNEQYF. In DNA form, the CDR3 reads TGTGCCACCAGCAGGGACCGGGGAATTGGGAACGAGCAGTACTTC.

The CDR3 sequence: CSVVRAGNTGELFF. For the CDR3, the DNA is TGCAGCGTTGTGAGGGCAGGGAACACCGGGGAGCTGTTTTTT. The chain employs TRBV29-1 and TRBJ2-2; a weak D match, TRBD2 (5 bases). Germline V gives CDR1 SQVTM, CDR2 ANQGSEA. With 4 bases removed from V and 1 base from J, the gap between germline ends came to 10 bases. This CDR3 is 14 amino acids long.

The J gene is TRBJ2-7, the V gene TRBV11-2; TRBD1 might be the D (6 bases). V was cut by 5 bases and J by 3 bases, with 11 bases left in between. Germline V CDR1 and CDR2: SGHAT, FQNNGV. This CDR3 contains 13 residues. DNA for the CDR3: TGTGCCAGCAGCGGTACAGGGCGCTACGAGCAGTACTTC. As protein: CASSGTGRYEQYF.

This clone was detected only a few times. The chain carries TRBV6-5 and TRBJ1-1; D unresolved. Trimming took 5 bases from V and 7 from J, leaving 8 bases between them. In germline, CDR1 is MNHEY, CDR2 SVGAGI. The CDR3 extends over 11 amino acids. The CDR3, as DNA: TGTGCCAGCAGTGAGTTGAGTGAAGCTTTCTTT. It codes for CASSELSEAFF.

CDR3 DNA sequence: TGTGCCAGCAGTTATTCCAACAGGGCGGATTCACCCCTCCACTTT. Translated, it gives CASSYSNRADSPLHF. The V call is TRBV6-5, the J call TRBJ1-6; possible D gene TRBD1, 6 bases. CDR1 is MNHEY and CDR2 is SVGAGI in the germline V gene. Trimming cost V 3 bases and J 8 bases, with 14 bases left between them. The CDR3 has 15 amino acids.

CDR3 in DNA: TGTGCCAGCAGTTCCACTGACAGTTCCTACGAGCAGTACTTC. Encoded protein: CASSSTDSSYEQYF. V gene TRBV6-5 combines with J gene TRBJ2-7; possible D gene TRBD1, 5 bases. The V end lost 4 bases, the J end lost 1 base, and 11 bases lay between the germline ends. This CDR3 comprises 14 residues. Germline assignment: CDR1 MNHEY and CDR2 SVGAGI.

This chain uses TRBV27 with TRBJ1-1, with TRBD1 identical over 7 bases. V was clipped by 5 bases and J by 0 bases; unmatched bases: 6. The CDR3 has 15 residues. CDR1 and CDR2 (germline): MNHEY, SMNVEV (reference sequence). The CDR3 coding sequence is TGTGCCAGCAGTAAAAGACAGGGTATGAACACTGAAGCTTTCTTT. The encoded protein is CASSKRQGMNTEAFF.

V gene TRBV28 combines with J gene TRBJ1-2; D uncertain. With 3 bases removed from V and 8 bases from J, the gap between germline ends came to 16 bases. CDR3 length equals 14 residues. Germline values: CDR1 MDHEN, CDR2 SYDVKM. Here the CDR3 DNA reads TGTGCCAGCAGTTTCGAGTCCTCGGGTACCGGCTACACCTTC. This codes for CASSFESSGTGYTF.